This entry features one T cell receptor (beta chain) sequence. Its antigen is currently unknown. TCRdb processed the reads anew with MiXCR; each CDR3 protein has one entry. This table has 9,000 to 13,000 distinct CDR3 sequences, less than 30% appearing once. This CDR3 is 13 amino acids long. The germline V and J ends were trimmed by 0 bases and 8 bases, with 13 bases remaining between them. Per germline, CDR1 DFQATT and CDR2 SNEGSKA (reference sequence). This record comes from a study of liver allograft versus peripheral blood T cells. Across the study: T cell receptor repertoires in transplanted livers were compared with those in recipients' peripheral blood. Study results and caveats: Intragraft liver T cell receptor repertoires reportedly differed from peripheral blood repertoires.

The chain carries TRBV20-1 and TRBJ1-2, with D unclear. The sequence derives from a human patient who had a liver transplant. Some T cells here may be from the graft donor. This CDR3 is CSARDRPAQGYTF. DNA for the CDR3: TGCAGTGCTAGAGATAGACCAGCCCAAGGCTACACCTTC.